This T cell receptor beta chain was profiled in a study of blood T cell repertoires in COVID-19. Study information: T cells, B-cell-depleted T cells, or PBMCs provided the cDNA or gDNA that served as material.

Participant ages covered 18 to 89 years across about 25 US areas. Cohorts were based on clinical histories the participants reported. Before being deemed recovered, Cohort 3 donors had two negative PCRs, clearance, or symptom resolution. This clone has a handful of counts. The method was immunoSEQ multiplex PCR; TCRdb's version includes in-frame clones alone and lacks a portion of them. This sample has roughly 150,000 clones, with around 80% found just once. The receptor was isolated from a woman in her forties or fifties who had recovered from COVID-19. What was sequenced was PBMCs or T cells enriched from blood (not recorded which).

The CDR3 nucleotides are TGTGCCAGCAGCCCTCGACAGGGGGATTTCACTGAAGCTTTCTTT. It is translated as CASSPRQGDFTEAFF. The rearrangement links TRBV7-6 to TRBJ1-1; TRBD1 matches 9 bases. Germline CDR1 SGHVS, CDR2 FNYEAQ. The CDR3 runs 15 residues. Trimming cost V 5 bases and J 4 bases; bases outside gene matches: 8.